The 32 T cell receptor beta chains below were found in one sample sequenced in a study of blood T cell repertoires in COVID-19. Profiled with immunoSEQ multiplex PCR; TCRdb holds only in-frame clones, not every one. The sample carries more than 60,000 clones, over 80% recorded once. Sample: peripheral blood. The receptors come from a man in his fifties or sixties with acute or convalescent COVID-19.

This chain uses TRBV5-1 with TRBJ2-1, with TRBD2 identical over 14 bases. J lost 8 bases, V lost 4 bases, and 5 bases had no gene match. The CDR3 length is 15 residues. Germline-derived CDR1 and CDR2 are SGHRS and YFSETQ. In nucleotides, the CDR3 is TGCGCCAGCAGCCCGGGACTAGCGGGAGTCGATGAGCAGTTCTTC. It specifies CASSPGLAGVDEQFF.

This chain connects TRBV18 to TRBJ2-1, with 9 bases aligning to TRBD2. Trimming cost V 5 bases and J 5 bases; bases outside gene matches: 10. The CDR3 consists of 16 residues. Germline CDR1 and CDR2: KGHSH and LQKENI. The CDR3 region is CASSVLAGMSDNEQFF. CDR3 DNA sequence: TGTGCCAGCTCAGTACTAGCGGGTATGTCCGACAATGAGCAGTTCTTC.

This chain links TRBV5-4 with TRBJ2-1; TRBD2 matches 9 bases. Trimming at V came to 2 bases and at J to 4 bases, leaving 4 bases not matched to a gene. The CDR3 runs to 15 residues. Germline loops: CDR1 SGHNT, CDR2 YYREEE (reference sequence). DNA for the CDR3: TGTGCCAGCAGCTTAAGTCTAGCGGGATACAATGAGCAGTTCTTC. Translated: CASSLSLAGYNEQFF. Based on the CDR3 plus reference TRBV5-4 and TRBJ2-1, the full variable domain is ETGVTQSPTHLIKTRGQQVTLRCSSQSGHNTVSWYQQALGQGPQFIFQYYREEENGRGNFPPRFSGLQFPNYSSELNVNALELDDSALYLCASSLSLAGYNEQFFGPGTRLTVL.

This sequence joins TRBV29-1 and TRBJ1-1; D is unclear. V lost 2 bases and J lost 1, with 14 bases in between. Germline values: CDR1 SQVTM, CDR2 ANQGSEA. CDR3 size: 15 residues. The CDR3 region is CSVENHGLWNTEAFF. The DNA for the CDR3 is TGCAGCGTTGAAAACCACGGGTTGTGGAACACTGAAGCTTTCTTT.

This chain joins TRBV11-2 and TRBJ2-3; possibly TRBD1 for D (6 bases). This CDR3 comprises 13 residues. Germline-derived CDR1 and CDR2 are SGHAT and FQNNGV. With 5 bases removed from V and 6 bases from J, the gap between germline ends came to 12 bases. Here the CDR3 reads CASSIRGSDTQYF. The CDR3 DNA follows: TGTGCCAGCAGCATCAGGGGATCGGATACGCAGTATTTT.

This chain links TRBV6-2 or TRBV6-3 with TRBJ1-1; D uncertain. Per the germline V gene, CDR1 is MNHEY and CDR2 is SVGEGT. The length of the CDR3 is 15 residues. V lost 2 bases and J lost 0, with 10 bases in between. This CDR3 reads CASSYEEELNTEAFF. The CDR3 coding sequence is TGTGCCAGCAGTTACGAGGAGGAATTGAACACTGAAGCTTTCTTT.

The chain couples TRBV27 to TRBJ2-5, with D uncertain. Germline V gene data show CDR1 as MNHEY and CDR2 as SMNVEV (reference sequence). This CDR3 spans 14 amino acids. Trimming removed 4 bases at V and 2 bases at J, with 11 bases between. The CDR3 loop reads CASSSRHEQETQYF. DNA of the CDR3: TGTGCCAGCAGTTCCCGACACGAGCAAGAGACCCAGTACTTC.

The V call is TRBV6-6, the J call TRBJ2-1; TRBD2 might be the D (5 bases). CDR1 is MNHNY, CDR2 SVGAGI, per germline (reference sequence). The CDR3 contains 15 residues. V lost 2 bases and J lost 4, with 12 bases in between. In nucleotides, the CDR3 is TGTGCCAGCAGTTACCGAACGGGAACTTACAATGAGCAGTTCTTC. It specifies CASSYRTGTYNEQFF.

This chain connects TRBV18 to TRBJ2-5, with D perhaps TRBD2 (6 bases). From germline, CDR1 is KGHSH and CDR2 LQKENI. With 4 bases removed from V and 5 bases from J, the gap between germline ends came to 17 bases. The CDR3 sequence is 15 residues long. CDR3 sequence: CASSLGTLMGETQYF. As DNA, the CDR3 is TGTGCCAGCTCACTTGGGACTCTCATGGGGGAGACCCAGTACTTC. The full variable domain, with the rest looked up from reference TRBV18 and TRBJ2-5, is NAGVMQNPRHLVRRRGQEARLRCSPMKGHSHVYWYRQLPEEGLKFMVYLQKENIIDESGMPKERFSAEFPKEGPSILRIQQVVRGDSAAYFCASSLGTLMGETQYFGPGTRLLVL.

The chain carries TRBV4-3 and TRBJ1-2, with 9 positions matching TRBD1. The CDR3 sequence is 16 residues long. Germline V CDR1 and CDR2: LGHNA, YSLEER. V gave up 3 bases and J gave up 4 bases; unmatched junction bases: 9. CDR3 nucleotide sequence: TGCGCCAGCAGCCAGGACAGGGGTCGGGACGTCTATGGCTACACCTTC. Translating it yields CASSQDRGRDVYGYTF.

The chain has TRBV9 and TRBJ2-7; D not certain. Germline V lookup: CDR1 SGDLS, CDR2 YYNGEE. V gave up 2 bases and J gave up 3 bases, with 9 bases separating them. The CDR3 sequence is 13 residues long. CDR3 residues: CASSVGPSYEQYF. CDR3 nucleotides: TGTGCCAGCAGCGTTGGTCCTAGCTACGAGCAGTACTTC.

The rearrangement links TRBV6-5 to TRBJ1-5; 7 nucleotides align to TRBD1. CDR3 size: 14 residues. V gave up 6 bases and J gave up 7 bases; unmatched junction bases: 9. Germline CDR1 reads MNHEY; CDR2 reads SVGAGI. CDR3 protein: CASRGEGARQPQHF. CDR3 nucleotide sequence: TGTGCCAGCAGGGGTGAGGGGGCTAGGCAGCCCCAGCATTTT.

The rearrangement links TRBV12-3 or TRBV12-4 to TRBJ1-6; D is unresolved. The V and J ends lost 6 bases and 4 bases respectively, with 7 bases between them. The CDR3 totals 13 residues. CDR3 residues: CASRQLYNSPLHF. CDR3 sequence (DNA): TGTGCCAGCAGACAGTTATATAATTCACCCCTCCACTTT.

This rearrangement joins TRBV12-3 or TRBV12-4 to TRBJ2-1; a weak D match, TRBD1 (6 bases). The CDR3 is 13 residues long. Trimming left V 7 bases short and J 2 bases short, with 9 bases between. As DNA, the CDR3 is TGTGCCAGCAACAGGGTCACCTACAATGAGCAGTTCTTC. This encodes CASNRVTYNEQFF.

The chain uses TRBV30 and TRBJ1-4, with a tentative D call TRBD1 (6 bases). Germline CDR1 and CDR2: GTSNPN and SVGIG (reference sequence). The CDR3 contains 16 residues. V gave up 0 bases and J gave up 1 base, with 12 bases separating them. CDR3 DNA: TGTGCCTGGAGTGTAACAGGGAAAGAAACTAATGAAAAACTGTTTTTT. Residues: CAWSVTGKETNEKLFF. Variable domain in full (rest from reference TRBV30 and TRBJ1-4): SQTIHQWPATLVQPVGSPLSLECTVEGTSNPNLYWYRQAAGRGLQLLFYSVGIGQISSEVPQNLSASRPQDRQFILSSKKLLLSDSGFYLCAWSVTGKETNEKLFFGSGTQLSVL.

DNA of the CDR3: TGTGCCAGCAGCCCCACCGGGACACCGGTTGGTGGCAATCAGCCCCAGCATTTT. It yields the protein CASSPTGTPVGGNQPQHF. V gene TRBV3-1 (or the pseudogene TRBV3-2) combines with J gene TRBJ1-5; D possibly corresponds to TRBD1 (6 bases). Trimming took 4 bases from V and 2 from J, leaving 21 bases between them. The germline V gene encodes CDR1 LGHDT and CDR2 YNNKEL (reference sequence). CDR3 length: 18 amino acids.

The CDR3 loop is CSVTTKNTEAFF. CDR3 DNA: TGCAGCGTGACGACAAAGAACACTGAAGCTTTCTTT. The chain links TRBV29-1 to TRBJ1-1; D not certain. V lost 6 bases and J lost 1, with 9 bases in between. The CDR3 totals 12 residues. Germline CDR1 is SQVTM and CDR2 is ANQGSEA.

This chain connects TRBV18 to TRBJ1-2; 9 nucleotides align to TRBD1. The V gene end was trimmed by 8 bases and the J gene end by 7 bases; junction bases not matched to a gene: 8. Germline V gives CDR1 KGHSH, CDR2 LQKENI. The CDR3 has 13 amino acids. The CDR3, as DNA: TGTGCCAGCACAACGACAGGGGGAAGTGGCTACACCTTC. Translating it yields CASTTTGGSGYTF.

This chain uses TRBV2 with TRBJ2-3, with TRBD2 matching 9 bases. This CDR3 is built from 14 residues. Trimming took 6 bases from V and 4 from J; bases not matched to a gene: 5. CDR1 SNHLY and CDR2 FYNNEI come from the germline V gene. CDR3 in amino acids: CASRTSGWADTQYF. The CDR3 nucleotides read TGTGCCAGCAGGACTAGCGGTTGGGCAGATACGCAGTATTTT.

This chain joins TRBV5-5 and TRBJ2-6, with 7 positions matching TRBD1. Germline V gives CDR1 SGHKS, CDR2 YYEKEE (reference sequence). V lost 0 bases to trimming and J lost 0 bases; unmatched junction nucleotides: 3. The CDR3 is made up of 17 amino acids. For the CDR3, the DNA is TGTGCCAGCAGCTTGGGACAGGGAGCCTCTGGGGCCAACGTCCTGACTTTC. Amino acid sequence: CASSLGQGASGANVLTF.

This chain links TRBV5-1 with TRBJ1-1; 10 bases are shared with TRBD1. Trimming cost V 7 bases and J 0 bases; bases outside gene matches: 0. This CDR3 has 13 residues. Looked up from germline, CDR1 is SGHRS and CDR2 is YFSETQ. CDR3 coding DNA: TGCGCCAGCGGGACAGGGGTGAACACTGAAGCTTTCTTT. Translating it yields CASGTGVNTEAFF. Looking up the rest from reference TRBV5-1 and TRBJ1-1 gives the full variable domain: KAGVTQTPRYLIKTRGQQVTLSCSPISGHRSVSWYQQTPGQGLQFLFEYFSETQRNKGNFPGRFSGRQFSNSRSEMNVSTLELGDSALYLCASGTGVNTEAFFGQGTRLTVV.

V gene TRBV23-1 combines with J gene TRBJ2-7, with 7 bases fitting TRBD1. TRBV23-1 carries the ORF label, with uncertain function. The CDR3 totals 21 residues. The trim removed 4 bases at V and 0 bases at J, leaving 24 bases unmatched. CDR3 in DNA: TGCGCCAGCAGTCTACCAAATCAGGGGTGGGCGACAGGGACCATCTCCTACGAGCAGTACTTC. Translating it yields CASSLPNQGWATGTISYEQYF.

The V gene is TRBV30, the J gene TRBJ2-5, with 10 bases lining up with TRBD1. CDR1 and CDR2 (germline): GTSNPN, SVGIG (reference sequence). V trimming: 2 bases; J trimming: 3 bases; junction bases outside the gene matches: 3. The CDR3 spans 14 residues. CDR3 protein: CAWSTGTGEETQYF. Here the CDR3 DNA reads TGTGCCTGGAGTACCGGGACAGGGGAAGAGACCCAGTACTTC.

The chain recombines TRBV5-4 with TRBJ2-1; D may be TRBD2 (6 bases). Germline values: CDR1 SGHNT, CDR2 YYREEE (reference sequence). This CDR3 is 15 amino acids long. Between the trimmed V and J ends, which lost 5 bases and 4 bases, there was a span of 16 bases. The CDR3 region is CASRTGTLNYNEQFF. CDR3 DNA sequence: TGTGCCAGCAGAACGGGGACTCTCAATTACAATGAGCAGTTCTTC. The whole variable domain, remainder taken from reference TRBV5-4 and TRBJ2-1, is ETGVTQSPTHLIKTRGQQVTLRCSSQSGHNTVSWYQQALGQGPQFIFQYYREEENGRGNFPPRFSGLQFPNYSSELNVNALELDDSALYLCASRTGTLNYNEQFFGPGTRLTVL.

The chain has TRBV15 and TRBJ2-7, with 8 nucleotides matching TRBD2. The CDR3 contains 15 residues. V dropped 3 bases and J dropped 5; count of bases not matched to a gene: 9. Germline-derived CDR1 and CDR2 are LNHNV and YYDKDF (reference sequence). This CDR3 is CATSRGLGGSDEQYF. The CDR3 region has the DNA TGTGCCACCAGCAGGGGACTAGGTGGGAGCGACGAGCAGTACTTC.

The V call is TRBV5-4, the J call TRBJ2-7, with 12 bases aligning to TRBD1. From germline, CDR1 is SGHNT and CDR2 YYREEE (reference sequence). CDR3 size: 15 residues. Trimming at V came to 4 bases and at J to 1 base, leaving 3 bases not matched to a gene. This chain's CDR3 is CASSRDRGRSYEQYF. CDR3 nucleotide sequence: TGTGCCAGCAGCCGGGACAGGGGGCGATCCTACGAGCAGTACTTC.

The CDR3 is CASSYSSSGYQETQYF. In DNA, the CDR3 is TGTGCCAGCAGTTACTCGTCTAGCGGGTACCAAGAGACCCAGTACTTC. The chain links TRBV6-5 to TRBJ2-5, with 8 bases fitting TRBD2. The CDR3 consists of 16 residues. Germline CDR1 reads MNHEY; CDR2 reads SVGAGI. Unmatched junction bases numbered 3, after V lost 0 bases and J lost 0 bases.

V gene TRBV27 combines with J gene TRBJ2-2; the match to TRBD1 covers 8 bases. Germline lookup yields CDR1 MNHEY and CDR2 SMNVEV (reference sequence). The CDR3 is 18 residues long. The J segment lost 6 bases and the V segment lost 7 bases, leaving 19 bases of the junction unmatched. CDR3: CASTKLGQDTPGAGELFF. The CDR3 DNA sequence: TGTGCCAGCACCAAATTGGGACAGGACACCCCTGGCGCCGGGGAGCTGTTTTTT.

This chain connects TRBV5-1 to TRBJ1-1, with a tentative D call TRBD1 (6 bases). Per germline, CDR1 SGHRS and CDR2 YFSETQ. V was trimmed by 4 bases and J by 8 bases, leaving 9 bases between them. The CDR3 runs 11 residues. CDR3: CASSPGQEAFF. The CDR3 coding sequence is TGCGCCAGCAGCCCGGGACAAGAAGCTTTCTTT.

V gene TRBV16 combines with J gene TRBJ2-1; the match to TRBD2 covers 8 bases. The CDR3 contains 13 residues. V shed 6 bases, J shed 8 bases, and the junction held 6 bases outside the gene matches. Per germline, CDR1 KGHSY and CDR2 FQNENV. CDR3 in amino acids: CASSLTSGYEQFF. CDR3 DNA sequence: TGTGCCAGCAGTCTTACTAGCGGATATGAGCAGTTCTTC.

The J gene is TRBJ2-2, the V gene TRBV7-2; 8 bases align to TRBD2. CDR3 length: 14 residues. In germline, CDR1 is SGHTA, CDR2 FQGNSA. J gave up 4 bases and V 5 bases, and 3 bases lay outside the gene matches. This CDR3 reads CASSRGLVTGELFF. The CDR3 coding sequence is TGTGCCAGCAGCCGGGGACTAGTCACCGGGGAGCTGTTTTTT. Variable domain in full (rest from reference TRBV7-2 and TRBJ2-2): GAGVSQSPSNKVTEKGKDVELRCDPISGHTALYWYRQSLGQGLEFLIYFQGNSAPDKSGLPSDRFSAERTGGSVSTLTIQRTQQEDSAVYLCASSRGLVTGELFFGEGSRLTVL.

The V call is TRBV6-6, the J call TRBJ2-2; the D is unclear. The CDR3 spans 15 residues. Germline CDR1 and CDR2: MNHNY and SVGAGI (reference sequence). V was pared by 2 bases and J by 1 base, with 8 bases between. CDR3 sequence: CASSYAGWNTGELFF. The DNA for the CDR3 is TGTGCCAGCAGTTACGCAGGTTGGAACACCGGGGAGCTGTTTTTT.